One and the same sample provided the 29 T cell receptor beta chains below, sequenced in a study of regulatory T cells in long-lasting Graves disease. Researchers made TCR beta libraries by using iRepertoire HTBI primers and running Arm-PCR on CDR3 regions. TCRdb reanalysed the multiplex PCR reads using MiXCR and keeps one entry per CDR3 protein. The sample records roughly 700,000 distinct CDR3 sequences, 25% to 35% being singletons. Noted time point: persistent/refractory GD, antithyroid drugs over 5 years with positive TRAb. Extracted RNA from PBMCs served as the source of the TCR library. This sample comprised peripheral blood mononuclear cells (PBMCs), obtained when the disease was refractory, from a patient treated with antithyroid drugs. These receptors were taken from a female donor with Graves disease.

The genes are TRBV20-1 and TRBJ1-6; the D gene is possibly TRBD1 (6 bases). This CDR3 has 14 residues. Looked up from germline, CDR1 is DFQATT and CDR2 is SNEGSKA (reference sequence). V lost 2 bases to trimming and J lost 5 bases, with 10 bases between them. The CDR3 loop reads CSARPGQNNSPLHF. The DNA of the CDR3 is TGCAGTGCTAGACCCGGACAGAATAATTCACCCCTCCACTTT.

This clonotype was recorded at least ten times. V usage is TRBV27 and J usage is TRBJ1-2; TRBD1 matches at 7 bases. The CDR3 extends over 13 amino acids. Looked up from germline, CDR1 is MNHEY and CDR2 is SMNVEV (reference sequence). J gave up 3 bases and V 5 bases, and 3 bases lay outside the gene matches. The CDR3 reads CASSPGQYYGYTF. CDR3 coding DNA: TGTGCCAGCAGTCCGGGACAGTACTATGGCTACACCTTC.

The chain combines TRBV5-1 with TRBJ2-7; perhaps TRBD2 as D (6 bases). V lost 3 bases, J lost 4 bases, and 14 bases lay in between. The CDR3 is 14 residues long. CDR1 and CDR2 from the germline V gene are SGHRS and YFSETQ. The CDR3 region has the DNA TGCGCCAGCAGCTGGGGAGGAGGACCTTACGAGCAGTACTTC. It is translated as CASSWGGGPYEQYF.

This clonotype was counted between two and nine times. The V call is TRBV11-2, the J call TRBJ1-4, with 7 nucleotides matching TRBD1. The V segment lost 7 bases and the J segment 1 base; nucleotides outside the gene matches: 0. Germline V gene sequence: CDR1 SGHAT, CDR2 FQNNGV. There are 13 residues in the CDR3. DNA for the CDR3: TGTGCCAGCAACAGGGGAACTAATGAAAAACTGTTTTTT. Protein product: CASNRGTNEKLFF.

This clonotype was seen many times. The chain couples TRBV28 to TRBJ1-2; 7 bases match TRBD1. Trimming took 6 bases from V and 4 from J; bases not matched to a gene: 8. This CDR3 is 14 amino acids long. Germline V gene sequence: CDR1 MDHEN, CDR2 SYDVKM. The chain's CDR3 is CASSLRTGAYGYTF. The CDR3 DNA is TGTGCCAGCAGCTTACGGACAGGAGCCTATGGCTACACCTTC.

This clonotype was counted ten times or more. The chain uses TRBV27 and TRBJ2-7; tentatively, D is TRBD1 (6 bases). Germline lookup yields CDR1 MNHEY and CDR2 SMNVEV (reference sequence). The CDR3 is 13 residues long. Trimming took off 5 bases at V and 5 bases at J, with 13 bases between the two ends. CDR3 sequence reads: CASSSTGSHEQYF. CDR3 sequence (DNA): TGTGCCAGCAGTAGCACAGGGAGTCACGAGCAGTACTTC.

A few counts support this clonotype. The junction does not match germline at one end; this may be a read error. This rearrangement joins TRBV5-1 to TRBJ1-1, with D possibly being TRBD1 (5 bases). The CDR3 runs to 13 residues. Per the germline V gene, CDR1 is SGHRS and CDR2 is YFSETQ. The CDR3 here is CASSLIRGTEAFF. The CDR3 DNA is TGTGCCAGCAGTCTAATAAGGGGCACTGAAGCTTTCTTT.

This clonotype appeared a few times. The CDR3 sequence: CASSQGTGALNQPQHF. The CDR3 DNA is TGTGCCAGCAGCCAAGGGACAGGGGCTTTGAATCAGCCCCAGCATTTT. This chain uses TRBV12-3 or TRBV12-4 with TRBJ1-5; 10 positions agree with TRBD1. V shed 6 bases, J shed 4 bases, and the junction held 9 bases outside the gene matches. The CDR3 is made up of 16 amino acids.

This clonotype was observed a few times. The chain uses TRBV19 and TRBJ1-1; 10 nucleotides match TRBD1. Germline V gene data show CDR1 as LNHDA and CDR2 as SQIVND (reference sequence). This CDR3 has 15 amino acids. The V and J ends lost 5 bases and 5 bases, in that order; junction bases with no gene match: 8. The CDR3 loop is CASSLIGTGATEAFF. The CDR3 DNA follows: TGTGCCAGTAGTTTGATCGGGACAGGGGCAACTGAAGCTTTCTTT.

The chain recombines TRBV5-1 with TRBJ2-5; tentative D call: TRBD1 (5 bases). Between the trimmed V and J ends, which lost 6 bases and 5 bases, there was a span of 20 bases. Germline V lookup: CDR1 SGHRS, CDR2 YFSETQ. This CDR3 comprises 15 residues. For the CDR3, the DNA is TGCGCCAGCACCATACTAAGGGGTAAAGGCGAGACCCAGTACTTC. Translation gives CASTILRGKGETQYF.

The sample holds many counts of this clonotype. The chain links TRBV2 to TRBJ2-7, with a tentative D call TRBD2 (6 bases). Trimming removed 8 bases from V and 6 bases from J, with 20 bases in between. Germline loops: CDR1 SNHLY, CDR2 FYNNEI. The CDR3 sequence is 14 residues long. The CDR3 is CASGGTAFGGEQYF. As DNA, the CDR3 is TGTGCCAGCGGTGGGACTGCCTTTGGGGGCGAGCAGTACTTC.

The chain combines TRBV28 with TRBJ1-2; D is ambiguous. Deletions cut 10 bases from V and 5 bases from J, with 17 bases between. Germline values: CDR1 MDHEN, CDR2 SYDVKM. The CDR3 runs 13 residues. CDR3 sequence reads: CATRLAQGYGYTF. DNA of the CDR3: TGTGCCACCCGTCTCGCACAAGGGTATGGCTACACCTTC.

The chain joins TRBV6-1 to TRBJ1-2; D unresolved. The germline V gene encodes CDR1 MNHNS and CDR2 SASEGT. The ends were cut back, 6 bases at V and 6 bases at J, with 20 bases in the middle. The CDR3 extends over 15 amino acids. The CDR3 DNA sequence: TGTGCCAGCAGCCCTCATCACCTGGGCGGAGATGGCTACACCTTC. Protein: CASSPHHLGGDGYTF.

This clonotype was seen only a few times. This chain joins TRBV20-1 and TRBJ1-1; D gene uncertain. The CDR3 is 15 residues long. Trimming took off 0 bases at V and 0 bases at J, with 11 bases between the two ends. Germline V gene lookup returns CDR1 DFQATT and CDR2 SNEGSKA (reference sequence). The CDR3 DNA reads as TGCAGTGCTAGAGACTCCGGCCAAATGAACACTGAAGCTTTCTTT. Amino acid sequence: CSARDSGQMNTEAFF.

The V call is TRBV20-1, the J call TRBJ2-7; 7 bases line up with TRBD2. V lost 0 bases to trimming and J lost 3 bases; unmatched junction nucleotides: 11. Per the germline V gene, CDR1 is DFQATT and CDR2 is SNEGSKA (reference sequence). The CDR3 sequence is 16 residues long. The CDR3 region has the DNA TGCAGTGCTAGAGATCTGTCCCAAGCGGGGAGCTACGAGCAGTACTTC. Protein: CSARDLSQAGSYEQYF.

This rearrangement joins TRBV7-3 to TRBJ1-2, with D possibly TRBD1 on 5 matching bases. Germline CDR1 reads SGHTA; CDR2 reads FQGTGA. The CDR3 loop spans 13 amino acids. The V end was cut by 5 bases, the J end by 8 bases, with 15 bases between. The CDR3: CASSQLGDKGYTF. The CDR3 DNA is TGTGCCAGCAGCCAACTAGGGGATAAGGGCTACACCTTC. Filled out from reference TRBV7-3 and TRBJ1-2, the complete variable domain reads GAGVSQTPSNKVTEKGKYVELRCDPISGHTALYWYRQSLGQGPEFLIYFQGTGAADDSGLPNDRFFAVRPEGSVSTLKIQRTERGDSAVYLCASSQLGDKGYTFGSGTRLTVV.

This clonotype was found a few times. The V and J genes are TRBV15 and TRBJ2-7; 13 bases match TRBD2. V trimming: 1 base; J trimming: 5 bases; junction bases outside the gene matches: 8. Germline CDR1 reads LNHNV; CDR2 reads YYDKDF (reference sequence). This CDR3 spans 17 amino acids. DNA for the CDR3: TGTGCCACCAGCAGAGGAAGACTAGCGGGAGGTGGGAACGAGCAGTACTTC. Encoded protein: CATSRGRLAGGGNEQYF.

This clonotype appeared a single time. A read error may account for a junction end that differs from germline. The chain has TRBV9 and TRBJ2-2; D is unclear. The CDR3 sequence is 12 residues long. Looked up from germline, CDR1 is SGDLS and CDR2 is YYNGEE. The CDR3 sequence: CAGSVDVGELFF. CDR3 in DNA: TGTGCCGGCAGCGTAGATGTCGGGGAGCTGTTTTTT.

This clonotype was seen many times. The chain links TRBV28 to TRBJ1-2, with D hard to call. Trimming removed 6 bases at V and 4 bases at J, with 15 bases between. Germline V CDR1 and CDR2: MDHEN, SYDVKM. There are 14 residues in the CDR3. The CDR3 nucleotides are TGTGCCAGCAGCGGATCGGCTGACGCCTATGGCTACACCTTC. It yields the protein CASSGSADAYGYTF.

The V gene is TRBV28, the J gene TRBJ2-7, with 12 nucleotides matching TRBD2. Per germline, CDR1 MDHEN and CDR2 SYDVKM. This CDR3 is 16 amino acids long. Trimming took 5 bases from V and 4 from J; bases not matched to a gene: 9. For the CDR3, the DNA is TGTGCCAGCAGTCTCGCTGGACTAGCGGGAATATACGAGCAGTACTTC. Encoded protein: CASSLAGLAGIYEQYF.

This clonotype was recorded many times. The chain carries TRBV2 and TRBJ1-2; perhaps TRBD1 as D (5 bases). The V end lost 5 bases, the J end lost 2 bases, and 12 bases lay between the germline ends. Germline CDR1 SNHLY, CDR2 FYNNEI. This CDR3 has 14 amino acids. CDR3 region: CASSRGATNYGYTF. The CDR3 bases are TGTGCCAGCAGTCGTGGGGCGACAAACTATGGCTACACCTTC.

The sample holds many counts of this clonotype. J is TRBJ1-1 and V is TRBV7-9; 7 nucleotides match TRBD1. This CDR3 contains 13 residues. V shed 4 bases and J 3 bases; nucleotides not matched to a gene: 2. The V gene's germline CDR1 is SEHNR and CDR2 FQNEAQ (reference sequence). CDR3 amino acids: CASSSDRDTEAFF. The CDR3 region has the DNA TGTGCCAGCAGCTCCGACAGGGACACTGAAGCTTTCTTT. Full variable domain (outside the CDR3, taken from reference TRBV7-9 and TRBJ1-1): DTGVSQNPRHKITKRGQNVTFRCDPISEHNRLYWYRQTLGQGPEFLTYFQNEAQLEKSRLLSDRFSAERPKGSFSTLEIQRTEQGDSAMYLCASSSDRDTEAFFGQGTRLTVV.

The chain combines TRBV7-6 with TRBJ1-5; D gene uncertain. CDR3 length: 13 residues. V dropped 5 bases and J dropped 5 bases, with 10 bases sitting between them. Germline CDR1 and CDR2: SGHVS and FNYEAQ. CDR3 coding DNA: TGTGCCAGCAGCGCTGTGGCAGATCAGCCCCAGCATTTT. This sequence encodes CASSAVADQPQHF.

This clonotype was picked up many times. The V gene is TRBV6-1, the J gene TRBJ1-2; unclear D gene. The V end lost 5 bases, the J end lost 4 bases, and 14 bases lay between the germline ends. Germline V lookup: CDR1 MNHNS, CDR2 SASEGT. This CDR3 comprises 14 residues. CDR3 DNA sequence: TGTGCCAGCAGTCCGCTATTGGGAACCTATGGCTACACCTTC. It yields the protein CASSPLLGTYGYTF.

The chain uses TRBV20-1 and TRBJ2-7; 7 bases agree with TRBD1. Germline loops: CDR1 DFQATT, CDR2 SNEGSKA (reference sequence). Losses at the gene ends were 5 bases for V and 3 bases for J; bases not matched to a gene: 4. There are 12 residues in the CDR3. The CDR3 loop reads CSAWDSIYEQYF. The CDR3, as DNA: TGCAGTGCTTGGGACAGTATCTACGAGCAGTACTTC.

The V gene is TRBV27, the J gene TRBJ2-7; TRBD1 matches 7 bases. The germline V gene has CDR1 MNHEY and CDR2 SMNVEV (reference sequence). The junction had 8 bases not matched to a gene; V was cut back by 6 bases and J by 0 bases. The CDR3 loop spans 15 amino acids. The CDR3 loop is CASSHGQELSYEQYF. In nucleotides, the CDR3 is TGTGCCAGCAGCCACGGACAGGAGCTCTCCTACGAGCAGTACTTC.

CDR3 in DNA: TGTGCCAGCAGTATCACGGGACAGGGGAACACCGGGGAGCTGTTTTTT. This translates into CASSITGQGNTGELFF. The chain recombines TRBV6-1 with TRBJ2-2, with 9 bases matching TRBD1. CDR1 MNHNS and CDR2 SASEGT come from the germline V gene. Trimming removed 5 bases from V and 1 base from J; junction bases left unmatched: 5. This CDR3 spans 16 amino acids.

This clonotype was seen more than once but under ten times. The chain links TRBV20-1 to TRBJ2-5; D tentatively reads TRBD1 or TRBD2 (5 bases each). Germline V CDR1 and CDR2: DFQATT, SNEGSKA (reference sequence). The CDR3 loop spans 15 amino acids. The ends were cut back, 1 base at V and 2 bases at J, with 14 bases in the middle. The CDR3 here is CSARVQGVGQETQYF. The CDR3 DNA reads as TGCAGTGCTAGAGTGCAGGGAGTAGGGCAAGAGACCCAGTACTTC.

There are a few counts of this clonotype. The chain carries TRBV29-1 and TRBJ1-2, with D hard to call. The germline V gene encodes CDR1 SQVTM and CDR2 ANQGSEA. Trimming left V 6 bases short and J 1 base short, with 18 bases between. The CDR3 has 15 amino acids. The CDR3, as DNA: TGCAGCGTAAAGGACGGTGGAACGGATAACTATGGCTACACCTTC. Translated: CSVKDGGTDNYGYTF.